Listed below are T cell receptor beta chains from one sample, sequenced in a study of molecular identifiers for immune sequencing clone quantification. MiXCR, run by TCRdb on the PCR reads, gives a single entry per CDR3 protein. The data contain 20,000 to 25,000 distinct CDR3 sequences, under 20% of them singletons. Sequencing was done on a sample of naive CD8+ T cells from blood, with Jurkat cell RNA spiked in. The receptors were sampled from a human donor in good health. Some libraries in this study had Jurkat cell RNA spiked in. CDR3s include the opening cysteine and the closing phenylalanine or tryptophan. A D gene is named only where the DNA matches it firmly. Clone size is not always given. Where it is, it says once, few, many or a class for expanded clones.

d_gene	v_gene	j_gene	abundance	CDR3nt	CDR3aa
NA	TRBV12-3/TRBV12-4	TRBJ1-2	NA	TGTGTCAGCAGTTCCCCAGGGCCCGACTATGGCTACACCTTC	CVSSSPGPDYGYTF
TRBD1	TRBV14	TRBJ1-1	many	TGTGCCAGCAGCCACACGGGACAGGGGTTGACTGAAGCTTTCTTT	CASSHTGQGLTEAFF
NA	TRBV11-2	TRBJ2-7	many	TGTGCCAGCAGCTCCGCCGGGCTAACTTACGAGCAGTACTTC	CASSSAGLTYEQYF
NA	TRBV28	TRBJ1-1	many	TGTGCCAGCAGTTCCGACAAGGGCACTGAAGCTTTCTTT	CASSSDKGTEAFF
TRBD2	TRBV30	TRBJ2-7	NA	TGTGCCTGGGGTCGACTAGCGGAAGAGGATATCTACGAGCAGTACTTC	CAWGRLAEEDIYEQYF
NA	TRBV19	TRBJ2-3	few	TGTGCCAGTAGTATCACCAGCGCAGATACGCAGTATTTT	CASSITSADTQYF
TRBD2	TRBV29-1	TRBJ2-2	medium-sized	TGCAGCGTTGAAACGACTAGCTCGGTCCCCGGGGAGCTGTTTTTT	CSVETTSSVPGELFF
TRBD2	TRBV11-2	TRBJ2-1	few	TGTGCCAGCAGCCTTTGGACTAGCGGGGGCCTATACAATGAGCAGTTCTTC	CASSLWTSGGLYNEQFF
TRBD1	TRBV14	TRBJ2-7	many	TGTGCCAGCAGCCAACTAAGACAGGGTACCTACGAGCAGTACTTC	CASSQLRQGTYEQYF
NA	TRBV24-1	TRBJ2-2	once	TGTGCCACCAGTGACCCAAACAGGGAAACCGGGGAGCTGTTTTTT	CATSDPNRETGELFF